This is a list of T cell receptor beta chains from one sample in a study of blood T cell repertoires in COVID-19. Profiled with immunoSEQ multiplex PCR; TCRdb holds only in-frame clones, not every one. The table lists roughly 100,000 clones, approximately 79% of them singletons. The material sequenced was peripheral blood. These receptor sequences come from a man aged 70-80 years with active or convalescent COVID-19. Each CDR3 is given with its conserved first and last residue. The D gene is left open where the match is weak. Clone size is stated in some rows and not others, as once, few, many or a class when expanded.

j_gene,d_gene,v_gene,abundance,CDR3aa,CDR3nt
TRBJ2-2,.,TRBV7-3,.,CASSLGGNTGELFF,TGTGCCAGCAGCTTAGGAGGAAACACCGGGGAGCTGTTTTTT
TRBJ2-1,TRBD1,TRBV10-3,few,CAISSDRGAYNEQFF,TGTGCCATCAGCTCCGACAGGGGAGCTTACAATGAGCAGTTCTTC
TRBJ1-2,TRBD1,TRBV20-1,.,CSPNTGGGYTF,TGCAGTCCAAACACAGGGGGGGGCTACACCTTC
TRBJ2-4,TRBD2,TRBV19,once,CASSTRGSGVAKNIQYF,TGTGCCAGTAGTACCCGTGGTAGCGGGGTAGCCAAAAACATTCAGTACTTC
TRBJ1-6,.,TRBV5-1,.,CASSSGQTNSPLHF,TGCGCCAGCAGCTCCGGACAGACTAATTCACCCCTCCACTTT
TRBJ1-2,.,TRBV19,.,CASRTALNYGYTF,TGTGCCAGTCGGACAGCCTTAAACTATGGCTACACCTTC
TRBJ1-1,TRBD1,TRBV6-5,once,CASSYTTGKANTEAFF,TGTGCCAGCAGTTATACGACAGGGAAGGCGAACACTGAAGCTTTCTTT
TRBJ2-5,TRBD2,TRBV5-4,.,CASSLAGGGWSETQYF,TGTGCCAGCAGCTTGGCCGGGGGGGGTTGGTCGGAGACCCAGTACTTC
TRBJ1-2,.,TRBV24-1,.,CATSFPPGTRDLGGYTF,TGTGCCACCAGTTTCCCCCCAGGGACACGGGATTTGGGTGGCTACACCTTC
TRBJ2-6,.,TRBV29-1,.,CSVEEWAGANVLTF,TGCAGCGTTGAAGAATGGGCCGGGGCCAACGTCCTGACTTTC
TRBJ2-7,TRBD2,TRBV11-2,.,CASSRAGGSYEQYF,TGTGCCAGCAGCCGAGCGGGGGGATCCTACGAGCAGTACTTC